These T cell receptor beta chains were read from a single sample in a study of T cells in localized non-small cell lung cancer. The repertoire was sequenced with immunoSEQ multiplex PCR; TCRdb's copy has only in-frame clones and lacks some. There are around 29,000 clones in the sample; 91% occur only once, and 28% lies in the top ten. The source material was peripheral blood, sampled before any cancer treatment. The receptors derive from a female donor at least 60 years old with stage I lung adenocarcinoma. The CDR3 runs from the conserved cysteine through the conserved F or W. Each record gives: D gene, V gene, clone size, J gene, CDR3 protein, CDR3 DNA. D genes are given only for firm matches. Expanded clones get a size class; other rows say once, few or many, or leave the size out.

d_gene: TRBD1
v_gene: TRBV28
abundance: NA
j_gene: TRBJ1-2
CDR3aa: CASSLGDRDSLGYTF
CDR3nt: TGTGCCAGCAGTTTAGGGGACAGGGACTCACTTGGCTACACCTTC

d_gene: TRBD1
v_gene: TRBV9
abundance: NA
j_gene: TRBJ2-1
CDR3aa: CASSVASGTGSYNEQFF
CDR3nt: TGTGCCAGCAGCGTAGCTTCCGGGACAGGCTCCTACAATGAGCAGTTCTTC

d_gene: TRBD2
v_gene: TRBV10-3
abundance: NA
j_gene: TRBJ2-7
CDR3aa: CATGREGEQYF
CDR3nt: TGTGCCACCGGGCGGGAGGGCGAGCAGTACTTC

d_gene: NA
v_gene: TRBV30
abundance: NA
j_gene: TRBJ1-2
CDR3aa: CAWSVNYGYTF
CDR3nt: TGTGCCTGGAGTGTGAACTATGGCTACACCTTC

d_gene: TRBD2
v_gene: TRBV18
abundance: NA
j_gene: TRBJ2-1
CDR3aa: CASSPPGLAINEQFF
CDR3nt: TGTGCCAGCTCACCACCGGGACTAGCGATCAATGAGCAGTTCTTC

d_gene: TRBD1
v_gene: TRBV5-6
abundance: once
j_gene: TRBJ2-7
CDR3aa: CASSGTDLPYEQYF
CDR3nt: TGTGCCAGCAGCGGGACAGACTTACCCTACGAGCAGTACTTC

d_gene: NA
v_gene: TRBV7-9
abundance: NA
j_gene: TRBJ1-1
CDR3aa: CASSPNRALGAFF
CDR3nt: TGTGCCAGCAGCCCCAACAGGGCCCTGGGAGCTTTCTTT

d_gene: NA
v_gene: TRBV18
abundance: NA
j_gene: TRBJ1-4
CDR3aa: CASSPRDEKLFF
CDR3nt: TGTGCCAGCTCACCACGGGACGAAAAACTGTTTTTT

d_gene: TRBD1
v_gene: TRBV10-1
abundance: NA
j_gene: TRBJ2-1
CDR3aa: CASSESGTGHYNEQFF
CDR3nt: TGCGCCAGCAGTGAGTCTGGGACAGGGCACTACAATGAGCAGTTCTTC

d_gene: NA
v_gene: TRBV6-5
abundance: NA
j_gene: TRBJ2-2
CDR3aa: CASSYPGTGELFF
CDR3nt: TGTGCCAGCAGTTACCCAGGGACCGGGGAGCTGTTTTTT

d_gene: NA
v_gene: TRBV11-2
abundance: NA
j_gene: TRBJ2-7
CDR3aa: CASSLGASQREQYF
CDR3nt: TGTGCCAGCAGCTTAGGGGCTAGCCAGCGCGAGCAGTACTTC

d_gene: TRBD2
v_gene: TRBV5-1
abundance: NA
j_gene: TRBJ2-3
CDR3aa: CASSSGLADTDTQYF
CDR3nt: TGCGCCAGCAGCTCCGGACTAGCGGACACAGATACGCAGTATTTT

d_gene: NA
v_gene: TRBV30
abundance: NA
j_gene: TRBJ1-1
CDR3aa: CAWSPGETEAFF
CDR3nt: TGTGCCTGGAGTCCAGGGGAAACTGAAGCTTTCTTT

d_gene: NA
v_gene: TRBV19
abundance: NA
j_gene: TRBJ1-5
CDR3aa: CASSEWILNQPQHF
CDR3nt: TGTGCCAGTAGTGAATGGATTCTCAATCAGCCCCAGCATTTT

d_gene: NA
v_gene: TRBV6-5
abundance: NA
j_gene: TRBJ1-1
CDR3aa: CASSYFGGRGDTEAFF
CDR3nt: TGTGCCAGCAGTTACTTTGGTGGCAGGGGAGACACTGAAGCTTTCTTT

d_gene: NA
v_gene: TRBV6-1
abundance: NA
j_gene: TRBJ2-2
CDR3aa: CASSLDNTGELFF
CDR3nt: TGTGCCAGCAGTCTAGACAACACCGGGGAGCTGTTTTTT

d_gene: NA
v_gene: TRBV9
abundance: NA
j_gene: TRBJ2-7
CDR3aa: CASSGTGGREQYF
CDR3nt: TGTGCCAGCAGCGGGACGGGCGGCCGGGAGCAGTACTTC

d_gene: NA
v_gene: TRBV6-8
abundance: NA
j_gene: TRBJ1-3
CDR3aa: CASSYPAGAAGNTIYF
CDR3nt: TGTGCCAGCAGTTACCCGGCCGGGGCAGCTGGAAACACCATATATTTT

d_gene: NA
v_gene: TRBV10-1
abundance: NA
j_gene: TRBJ1-6
CDR3aa: CASRLGAGAYSPLHF
CDR3nt: TGCGCCAGCAGATTGGGAGCAGGGGCTTATTCACCCCTCCACTTT

d_gene: TRBD1
v_gene: TRBV2
abundance: NA
j_gene: TRBJ1-1
CDR3aa: CASSDRGYTEAFF
CDR3nt: TGTGCCAGCAGTGACAGGGGGTACACTGAAGCTTTCTTT

d_gene: TRBD1
v_gene: TRBV10-3
abundance: NA
j_gene: TRBJ2-7
CDR3aa: CAIRGQGIQQYF
CDR3nt: TGTGCCATCAGAGGACAGGGGATTCAGCAGTACTTC

d_gene: NA
v_gene: TRBV5-1
abundance: NA
j_gene: TRBJ2-5
CDR3aa: CASSEQGRGGETQYF
CDR3nt: TGCGCCAGCAGCGAACAGGGGCGGGGCGGAGAGACCCAGTACTTC

d_gene: NA
v_gene: TRBV27
abundance: once
j_gene: TRBJ2-7
CDR3aa: CASSFSGPRYEQYF
CDR3nt: TGTGCCAGTAGCTTTTCAGGTCCGCGGTACGAGCAGTACTTC

d_gene: NA
v_gene: TRBV30
abundance: NA
j_gene: TRBJ1-1
CDR3aa: CAWVRGGRSAFF
CDR3nt: TGTGCCTGGGTCAGGGGCGGCCGGTCAGCTTTCTTT

d_gene: NA
v_gene: TRBV5-1
abundance: NA
j_gene: TRBJ2-5
CDR3aa: CASSDSQETQYF
CDR3nt: TGCGCCAGCTCTGACAGTCAAGAGACCCAGTACTTC

d_gene: TRBD1
v_gene: TRBV19
abundance: NA
j_gene: TRBJ1-5
CDR3aa: CASSQDRGAQPQHF
CDR3nt: TGTGCCAGTAGCCAGGACAGGGGAGCCCAGCCCCAGCATTTT

d_gene: TRBD1
v_gene: TRBV10-3
abundance: NA
j_gene: TRBJ1-6
CDR3aa: CAISGDRGPSLHF
CDR3nt: TGTGCCATCAGTGGAGACAGGGGCCCATCCCTCCACTTT